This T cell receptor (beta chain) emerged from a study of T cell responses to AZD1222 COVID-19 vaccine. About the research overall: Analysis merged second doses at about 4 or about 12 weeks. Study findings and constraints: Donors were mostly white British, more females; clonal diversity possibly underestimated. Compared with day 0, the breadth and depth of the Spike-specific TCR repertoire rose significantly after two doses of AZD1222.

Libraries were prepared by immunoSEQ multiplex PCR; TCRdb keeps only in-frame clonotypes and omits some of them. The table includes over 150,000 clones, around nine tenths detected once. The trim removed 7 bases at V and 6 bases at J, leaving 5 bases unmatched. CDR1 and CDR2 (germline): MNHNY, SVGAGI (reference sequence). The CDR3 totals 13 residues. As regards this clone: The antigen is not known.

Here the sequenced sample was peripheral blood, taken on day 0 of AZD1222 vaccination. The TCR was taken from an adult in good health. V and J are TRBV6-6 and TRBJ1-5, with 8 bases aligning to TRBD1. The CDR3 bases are TGTGCCAGCACGAGGACAGGGCCTCAGCCCCAGCATTTT. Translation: CASTRTGPQPQHF.